The clone carrying this TCR beta chain was seen a handful of times. Its cognate antigen is unknown. They isolated at least 6.5 million PBMCs from each sample. These data originate in a study of blood T cells in healthy people across ages. The J segment lost 7 bases and the V segment lost 3 bases, leaving 8 bases of the junction unmatched. The CDR3 totals 16 residues. The germline V gene encodes CDR1 KGHSH and CDR2 LQKENI. Whole-study findings and limits: TCR beta diversity was tightly associated with the proportion of naive T cells. Higher diversity, along with more naive CD4+ cells, distinguished long-lived donors from aged donors.

Using a J-beta primer mix together with a sample-barcoded 5' primer, a second PCR was run for roughly 7 to 12 cycles. A template-switch adaptor that had 12 random nucleotides put a tag on each cDNA molecule. One entry per CDR3 protein results from TCRdb running MiXCR on the 5' RACE reads. Of about 280,000 distinct CDR3 sequences listed, roughly a quarter are singletons. J is TRBJ2-7 and V is TRBV18; 14 positions match TRBD2. The TCR originated in a woman between 65 and 79 years old in good health. The specimen was blood. The CDR3 nucleotides read TGTGCCAGCTCACCTGCGGTGACTAGCGGGAGGGGGGAGCAGTACTTC. Translated: CASSPAVTSGRGEQYF.